This T cell receptor (beta chain) originates from a study of spatial heterogeneity in lung cancer. At least ten counts were recorded for this clonotype. Its antigen is undetermined. Since it is a stray read in a library aimed at alpha chains, this beta chain has a size that is not meaningful. Notes on the study in general: Resection saw ubiquitous expanded tumor TCRs appear in blood more than follow-up did.

The time point is: sample taken at primary tumor resection. The study sequenced unsorted whole RNA from tumor, nontumor lung or frozen PBMC. Every cDNA TCR molecule received its own unique molecular identifier. MiXCR, applied by TCRdb to the 5' RACE reads, yields one record per CDR3 protein. The sample lists under 10,000 distinct CDR3 sequences, 4.6% occurring once. This specimen was PBMCs, taken at surgery. The TCR originated in a male donor with early-stage non-small cell lung cancer.

This chain's CDR3 is CSAVRPTSGSYNEQFF. For the CDR3, the DNA is TGCAGTGCTGTCCGACCGACTAGCGGCTCCTACAATGAGCAGTTCTTC. V is TRBV20-1 and J is TRBJ2-1, with 9 positions matching TRBD2. The CDR3 covers 16 residues. The germline gives CDR1 DFQATT, CDR2 SNEGSKA (reference sequence). V dropped 5 bases and J dropped 0; count of bases not matched to a gene: 8.